This T cell receptor beta chain was captured in a study of blood T cell repertoires in COVID-19. Assay: immunoSEQ multiplex PCR; the TCRdb copy retains only in-frame clones and omits some. Of a few hundred thousand clones listed, about four fifths are singletons. Those enrolled, adults aged about 18 to 89 years, came from 25 or so US areas. Participants' reported clinical history set cohort assignment. Only a few counts were recorded for this clone. This CDR3 contains 20 residues. Germline-derived CDR1 and CDR2 are MDHEN and SYDVKM. V lost 0 bases, J lost 2 bases, and 13 bases stayed unmatched. The sample taken for sequencing was PBMCs or T cells enriched from blood (not recorded which). The gene calls are TRBV28 and TRBJ2-3; 11 nucleotides match TRBD2. The clonotype was recovered from a man aged 45 to 65 who had recovered from COVID-19. CDR3 sequence reads: CASSLWPHQTSGTTTDTQYF. CDR3 nucleotide sequence: TGTGCCAGCAGTTTATGGCCCCACCAGACTAGCGGGACCACCACAGATACGCAGTATTTT.